One and the same sample provided the 28 T cell receptor beta chains below, sequenced in a study of shared clonotypes between healthy human individuals. Generated by immunoSEQ multiplex PCR, the TCRdb table keeps only in-frame clones and is missing some. The sample consists of some 1 million clones, about 75% of them appearing once. Sequencing was done on a sample of memory CD4+ T cells sorted from blood. Subset defined: CD45RA-negative fraction. These receptors all come from a man aged 18-30 years in good health.

The rearrangement links TRBV2 to TRBJ2-5, with D possibly matching TRBD1 (6 bases). The CDR3 extends over 18 amino acids. V shed 7 bases and J shed 7 bases, with 31 bases lying between them. Germline V CDR1 and CDR2: SNHLY, FYNNEI. CDR3 coding DNA: TGTGCCAGCAAGGAACAGGGTGAAGGGAAGACCGCCCGCGGGACCCAGTACTTC. This translates into CASKEQGEGKTARGTQYF.

This clone was seen a few times. The chain recombines TRBV15 with TRBJ1-5; tentative D call: TRBD1 (5 bases). The CDR3 has 13 amino acids. Per germline, CDR1 LNHNV and CDR2 YYDKDF (reference sequence). V shed 0 bases and J shed 10 bases, with 10 bases lying between them. CDR3 in amino acids: CATSRDQRGPQHF. As DNA, the CDR3 is TGTGCCACCAGCAGAGATCAAAGGGGACCCCAGCATTTT.

With regard to this clone: A junction end diverges from the germline sequence, so it may reflect a read error. Distinct nucleotide sequences in the sample also encode this CDR3. The chain uses TRBV7-2 and TRBJ2-1; TRBD2 aligns across 7 bases. The germline V gene has CDR1 SGHTA and CDR2 FQGNSA. The CDR3 covers 17 residues. CDR3 protein: CASSLGVGGSTANEQFF. The CDR3 DNA follows: TGTGCCAGTAGCTTAGGGGTTGGCGGGAGCACCGCCAATGAGCAGTTCTTC.

The V call is TRBV30, the J call TRBJ1-1; 11 bases agree with TRBD1. Germline V gene data show CDR1 as GTSNPN and CDR2 as SVGIG (reference sequence). After removal of 0 bases from V and 8 bases from J, the junction contained 2 bases not matched to a gene. This CDR3 is built from 13 residues. The CDR3 sequence: CAWSVRDRGEAFF. The CDR3 coding sequence is TGTGCCTGGAGTGTAAGGGACAGGGGGGAAGCTTTCTTT.

The genes are TRBV18 and TRBJ1-4, with D unclear. The CDR3 consists of 17 residues. Trimming removed 1 base from V and 2 bases from J, with 14 bases in between. Germline V gives CDR1 KGHSH, CDR2 LQKENI. The CDR3 loop reads CASSPQMGDSTNEKLFF. Here the CDR3 DNA reads TGTGCCAGCTCACCACAGATGGGCGATTCCACTAATGAAAAACTGTTTTTT.

CDR3 loop: CSVGGQYIQSNTEAFF. In DNA, the CDR3 is TGCAGCGTCGGAGGCCAGTATATCCAATCGAACACTGAAGCTTTCTTT. The chain combines TRBV29-1 with TRBJ1-1; D remains unclear. This CDR3 region has 16 residues. Germline V gene sequence: CDR1 SQVTM, CDR2 ANQGSEA. The ends were cut back, 6 bases at V and 1 base at J, with 21 bases in the middle.

This chain connects TRBV6-1 to TRBJ1-5, with D unclear. Deletions cut 2 bases from V and 6 bases from J, with 8 bases between. The CDR3 extends over 13 amino acids. The germline CDR1 and CDR2 sequences are MNHNS and SASEGT. The CDR3 protein is CASSEMEVQPQHF. CDR3 DNA: TGTGCCAGCAGTGAAATGGAGGTTCAGCCCCAGCATTTT.

V is TRBV5-1 and J is TRBJ2-7; weak D call: TRBD2 (5 bases). V shed 4 bases and J shed 4 bases, with 15 bases lying between them. Germline CDR1 reads SGHRS; CDR2 reads YFSETQ. This CDR3 has 14 amino acids. CDR3 region: CASSTDQPGYEQYF. CDR3 in DNA: TGCGCCAGCAGCACCGATCAACCGGGGTACGAGCAGTACTTC.

V usage is TRBV19 and J usage is TRBJ1-1; D not certain. The CDR3 runs 15 residues. V was clipped by 3 bases and J by 5 bases, with 16 bases between them. Germline V lookup: CDR1 LNHDA, CDR2 SQIVND (reference sequence). CDR3 in DNA: TGTGCCAGTAGTATTAGAGGACTTTTAAGGACTGAAGCTTTCTTT. Residues: CASSIRGLLRTEAFF.

This clone was counted between two and nine times. V gene TRBV6-5 combines with J gene TRBJ2-7; D tentatively reads TRBD1 or TRBD2 (5 bases each). V was cut by 0 bases and J by 6 bases, with 18 bases left in between. Looked up from germline, CDR1 is MNHEY and CDR2 is SVGAGI. The CDR3 length is 16 residues. CDR3 amino acids: CASSYSGTVRVGEQYF. Written as DNA, the CDR3 is TGTGCCAGCAGTTACTCGGGGACGGTGCGGGTTGGCGAGCAGTACTTC.

This chain joins TRBV4-1 and TRBJ1-6, with D tentatively TRBD1 (5 bases). V gave up 2 bases and J gave up 11 bases, with 19 bases separating them. This CDR3 contains 16 residues. The germline V gene has CDR1 MGHRA and CDR2 YSYEKL. The DNA for the CDR3 is TGCGCCAGCAGCCAAACGACTCGGGGGGTCGGGGCACCCCTCCACTTT. This codes for CASSQTTRGVGAPLHF.

The chain uses TRBV25-1 and TRBJ2-3; TRBD2 matches 8 bases. The CDR3 sequence is 15 residues long. Germline CDR1 MGHDK, CDR2 SYGVNS. The V and J ends lost 5 bases and 0 bases, in that order; junction bases with no gene match: 4. The CDR3 loop reads CASSNPSGSTDTQYF. The CDR3 region has the DNA TGTGCCAGCAGTAATCCTAGCGGGAGCACAGATACGCAGTATTTT.

The chain combines TRBV15 with TRBJ2-3; D not certain. Germline loops: CDR1 LNHNV, CDR2 YYDKDF (reference sequence). With 0 bases removed from V and 5 bases from J, the gap between germline ends came to 6 bases. This CDR3 has 13 amino acids. The CDR3 is CATSRETLDTQYF. The CDR3, as DNA: TGTGCCACCAGCAGAGAAACGTTAGATACGCAGTATTTT.

This chain links TRBV4-2 with TRBJ1-3, with D unclear. Germline V gene lookup returns CDR1 LGHNA and CDR2 YNFKEQ. V dropped 0 bases and J dropped 2 bases, with 5 bases sitting between them. The length of the CDR3 is 14 residues. The CDR3 nucleotides read TGTGCCAGCAGCCAAGATTACACTGGAAACACCATATATTTT. It is translated as CASSQDYTGNTIYF.

CDR3 amino acids: CASSLHATGEQYF. The CDR3 DNA follows: TGCGCCAGCAGCTTGCATGCGACAGGGGAGCAGTACTTC. The chain couples TRBV5-1 to TRBJ2-7; 7 nucleotides agree with TRBD1. Trimming cost V 1 base and J 7 bases; bases outside gene matches: 5. CDR1 is SGHRS and CDR2 is YFSETQ in the germline V gene. The CDR3 length is 13 residues.

The rearrangement joins TRBV5-4 to TRBJ1-3, with 8 nucleotides matching TRBD1. Germline CDR1 and CDR2: SGHNT and YYREEE (reference sequence). The CDR3 has 15 amino acids. The V gene end was trimmed by 4 bases and the J gene end by 0 bases; junction bases not matched to a gene: 3. CDR3 sequence: CASSVGTGSGNTIYF. The CDR3 DNA reads as TGTGCCAGCAGCGTAGGGACAGGCTCTGGAAACACCATATATTTT.

This clone was found once. J is TRBJ2-3 and V is TRBV7-2; D may be TRBD2 (6 bases). Germline loops: CDR1 SGHTA, CDR2 FQGNSA. The CDR3 runs to 14 residues. The germline V and J ends were trimmed by 3 bases and 2 bases, with 9 bases remaining between them. The CDR3 protein is CASSFGEATDTQYF. The CDR3 nucleotides read TGTGCCAGCAGCTTTGGGGAGGCCACAGATACGCAGTATTTT.

The V gene is TRBV5-1, the J gene TRBJ1-4; 9 bases line up with TRBD1. V lost 4 bases, J lost 6 bases, and 1 base stayed unmatched. This CDR3 is built from 13 residues. The germline CDR1 and CDR2 sequences are SGHRS and YFSETQ. CDR3 bases: TGCGCCAGCAGCCGGACAGGGGATGAAAAACTGTTTTTT. Its protein product is CASSRTGDEKLFF.

The chain employs TRBV19 and TRBJ1-1; 8 bases match TRBD1. This CDR3 contains 19 residues. Germline values: CDR1 LNHDA, CDR2 SQIVND (reference sequence). The V segment lost 0 bases and the J segment 4 bases; nucleotides outside the gene matches: 16. CDR3: CASSIDLYGQGRLGTEAFF. The DNA for the CDR3 is TGTGCCAGTAGTATAGATCTATACGGACAGGGACGACTGGGCACTGAAGCTTTCTTT.

Of note for this clone: The sample holds other DNA sequences that translate to the same CDR3. The chain is built from TRBV5-4 and TRBJ2-2; D unresolved. Germline V lookup: CDR1 SGHNT, CDR2 YYREEE (reference sequence). The V and J ends lost 0 bases and 1 base respectively, with 4 bases between them. The CDR3 is 14 amino acids. CDR3 sequence: CASSLDRNTGELFF. CDR3 DNA: TGTGCCAGCAGCTTGGACCGGAACACCGGGGAGCTGTTTTTT.

This chain's CDR3 is CAARGYNQPQHF. CDR3 DNA: TGTGCCGCAAGGGGGTATAATCAGCCCCAGCATTTT. The gene calls are TRBV19 and TRBJ1-5; perhaps TRBD1 as D (6 bases). The germline CDR1 and CDR2 sequences are LNHDA and SQIVND (reference sequence). This CDR3 spans 12 amino acids. V was shortened by 11 bases and J by 4 bases, with 12 bases between the two germline ends. Based on the CDR3 plus reference TRBV19 and TRBJ1-5, the full variable domain is DGGITQSPKYLFRKEGQNVTLSCEQNLNHDAMYWYRQDPGQGLRLIYYSQIVNDFQKGDIAEGYSVSREKKESFPLTVTSAQKNPTAFYLCAARGYNQPQHFGDGTRLSIL.

The V gene is TRBV6-1, the J gene TRBJ2-1, with D perhaps TRBD1 or TRBD2 (6 bases each). Trimming took off 8 bases at V and 2 bases at J, with 10 bases between the two ends. This CDR3 has 13 residues. Germline CDR1 MNHNS, CDR2 SASEGT. The CDR3 loop is CASRGLPYNEQFF. The CDR3, as DNA: TGTGCCAGCCGGGGGCTGCCCTACAATGAGCAGTTCTTC.

To note about this clone: This likely stems from a read error, as it lies one base from a far larger clone. In the same sample, other DNA sequences code for this CDR3. The chain's CDR3 is CASSFGPNYGYTF. In DNA form, the CDR3 reads TGTGCCAGCAGCTTCGGGCCCAACTATGGCTACACCTTC. The chain recombines TRBV7-3 with TRBJ1-2; no reliable D call. V lost 3 bases, J lost 2 bases, and 7 bases lay in between. The V gene's germline CDR1 is SGHTA and CDR2 FQGTGA. This CDR3 is 13 amino acids long.

This clone was seen once. CDR3 sequence (DNA): TGCGCCAGCAGCTCCGGGACTAGCGGGGGGATCTCCTACAATGAGCAGTTCTTC. It codes for CASSSGTSGGISYNEQFF. V and J are TRBV5-1 and TRBJ2-1, with TRBD2 identical over 15 bases. This CDR3 has 18 residues. V shed 3 bases and J 0 bases; nucleotides not matched to a gene: 4. The germline V gene encodes CDR1 SGHRS and CDR2 YFSETQ.

There are a few counts of this clone. CDR3 DNA sequence: TGTGCCAGCAGCTTAAGGGACAGAACTAATGAAAAACTGTTTTTT. Its translation is CASSLRDRTNEKLFF. The chain recombines TRBV11-2 with TRBJ1-4; 7 nucleotides line up with TRBD1. The CDR3 sequence is 15 residues long. Germline loops: CDR1 SGHAT, CDR2 FQNNGV. Trimming cost V 2 bases and J 1 base; bases outside gene matches: 1.

A remark on this clone: At one of its ends the junction is not consistent with the germline gene, which may arise from a read error. This sequence joins TRBV5-4 and TRBJ2-4; 11 positions agree with TRBD2. CDR3 size: 15 residues. Germline CDR1 reads SGHNT; CDR2 reads YYREEE (reference sequence). CDR3 sequence reads: CASSLTQLAGGNLVF. The CDR3 DNA reads as TGTGCCAGCAGCTTGACCCAGCTAGCGGGAGGCAACCTAGTCTTC. The variable domain in full, completed from reference TRBV5-4 and TRBJ2-4, reads ETGVTQSPTHLIKTRGQQVTLRCSSQSGHNTVSWYQQALGQGPQFIFQYYREEENGRGNFPPRFSGLQFPNYSSELNVNALELDDSALYLCASSLTQLAGGNLVFGAGTRLSVL.

The chain recombines TRBV2 with TRBJ2-7; 7 nucleotides align to TRBD1. This CDR3 contains 15 residues. J was trimmed by 0 bases and V by 6 bases; bases with no gene match: 8. The germline gives CDR1 SNHLY, CDR2 FYNNEI. CDR3 region: CASRRTGPSSYEQYF. CDR3 coding DNA: TGTGCCAGCAGGCGGACAGGACCGAGCTCCTACGAGCAGTACTTC.

The rearrangement uses TRBV7-9 and TRBJ2-2; D not resolved. Trimming took off 5 bases at V and 0 bases at J, with 13 bases between the two ends. The germline gives CDR1 SEHNR, CDR2 FQNEAQ (reference sequence). The CDR3 extends over 16 amino acids. CDR3 in DNA: TGTGCCAGCAGCCCTAACTCGGCCGCGAACACCGGGGAGCTGTTTTTT. Translated: CASSPNSAANTGELFF.